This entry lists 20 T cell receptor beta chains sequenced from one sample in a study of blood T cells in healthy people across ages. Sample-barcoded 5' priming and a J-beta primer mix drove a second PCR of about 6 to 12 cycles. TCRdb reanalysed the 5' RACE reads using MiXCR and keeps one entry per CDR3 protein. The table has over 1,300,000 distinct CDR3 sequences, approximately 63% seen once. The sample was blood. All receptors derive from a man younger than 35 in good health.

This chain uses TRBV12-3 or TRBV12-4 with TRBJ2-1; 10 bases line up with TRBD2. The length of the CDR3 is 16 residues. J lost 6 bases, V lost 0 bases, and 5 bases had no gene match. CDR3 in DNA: TGTGCCAGCAGTTTAGCGCTAGCGGGGGAGTCCAATGAGCAGTTCTTC. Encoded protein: CASSLALAGESNEQFF.

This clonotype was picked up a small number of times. The CDR3 DNA is TGTGCCACCAGCAGCATCGGGGATACGCAGTATTTT. Amino acids: CATSSIGDTQYF. The V call is TRBV15, the J call TRBJ2-3; D not certain. Trimming removed 3 bases at V and 6 bases at J, with 7 bases between. This CDR3 spans 12 amino acids. Germline V gene lookup returns CDR1 LNHNV and CDR2 YYDKDF (reference sequence).

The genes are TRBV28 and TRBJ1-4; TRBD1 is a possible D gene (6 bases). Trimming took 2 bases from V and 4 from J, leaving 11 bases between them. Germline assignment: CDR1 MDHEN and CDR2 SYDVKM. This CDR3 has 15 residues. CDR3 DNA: TGTGCCAGCAGTTTACGGAGGGGGGGTAATGAAAAACTGTTTTTT. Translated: CASSLRRGGNEKLFF.

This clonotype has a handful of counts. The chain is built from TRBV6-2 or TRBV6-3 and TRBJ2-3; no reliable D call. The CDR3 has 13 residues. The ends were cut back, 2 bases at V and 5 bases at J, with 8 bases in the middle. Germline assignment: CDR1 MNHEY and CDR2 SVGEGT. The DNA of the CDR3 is TGTGCCAGCAGTTACAGCAGTGGAGATACGCAGTATTTT. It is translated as CASSYSSGDTQYF.

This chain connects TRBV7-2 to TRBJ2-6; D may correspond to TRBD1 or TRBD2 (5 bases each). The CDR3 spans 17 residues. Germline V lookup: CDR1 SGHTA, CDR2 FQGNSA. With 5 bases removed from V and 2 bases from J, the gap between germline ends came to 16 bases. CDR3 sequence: CASSIRGPRAGANVLTF. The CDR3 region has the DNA TGTGCCAGCAGCATACGGGGCCCCCGAGCTGGGGCCAACGTCCTGACTTTC.

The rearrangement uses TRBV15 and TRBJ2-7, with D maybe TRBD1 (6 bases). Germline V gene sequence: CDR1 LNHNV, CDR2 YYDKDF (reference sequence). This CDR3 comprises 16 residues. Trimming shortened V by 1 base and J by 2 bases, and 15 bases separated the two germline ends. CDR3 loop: CATSRVDSFRPYEQYF. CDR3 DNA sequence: TGTGCCACCAGCAGAGTGGACAGCTTCAGACCCTACGAGCAGTACTTC. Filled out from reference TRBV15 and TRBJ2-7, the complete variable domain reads DAMVIQNPRYQVTQFGKPVTLSCSQTLNHNVMYWYQQKSSQAPKLLFHYYDKDFNNEADTPDNFQSRRPNTSFCFLDIRSPGLGDTAMYLCATSRVDSFRPYEQYFGPGTRLTVT.

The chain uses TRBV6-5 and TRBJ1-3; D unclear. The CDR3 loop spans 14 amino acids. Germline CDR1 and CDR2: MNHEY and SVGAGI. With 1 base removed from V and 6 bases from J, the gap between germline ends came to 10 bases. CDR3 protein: CASSYYGRPNTIYF. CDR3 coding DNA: TGTGCCAGCAGTTACTACGGACGGCCAAACACCATATATTTT.

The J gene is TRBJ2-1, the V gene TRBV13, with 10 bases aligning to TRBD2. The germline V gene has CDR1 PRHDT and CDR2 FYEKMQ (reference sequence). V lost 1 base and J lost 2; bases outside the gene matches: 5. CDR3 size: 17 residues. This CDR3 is CASSLDPLAGAYNEQFF. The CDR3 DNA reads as TGTGCCAGCAGCTTAGACCCTCTAGCGGGAGCCTACAATGAGCAGTTCTTC.

CDR3 DNA: TGCGCCAGCAGCCAAATTTCCCAGGGTGAGCAGTTCTTC. Amino acids: CASSQISQGEQFF. This rearrangement joins TRBV4-1 to TRBJ2-1, with a weak D call TRBD1 (5 bases). V was shortened by 2 bases and J by 9 bases, with 11 bases between the two germline ends. The CDR3 is 13 amino acids. The germline gives CDR1 MGHRA, CDR2 YSYEKL.

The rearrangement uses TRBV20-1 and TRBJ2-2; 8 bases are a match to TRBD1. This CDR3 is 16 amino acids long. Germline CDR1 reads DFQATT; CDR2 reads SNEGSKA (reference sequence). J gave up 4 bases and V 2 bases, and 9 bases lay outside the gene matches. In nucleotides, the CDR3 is TGCAGTGCTAGAACCGACAGGGGACGCCCCACCGGGGAGCTGTTTTTT. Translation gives CSARTDRGRPTGELFF.

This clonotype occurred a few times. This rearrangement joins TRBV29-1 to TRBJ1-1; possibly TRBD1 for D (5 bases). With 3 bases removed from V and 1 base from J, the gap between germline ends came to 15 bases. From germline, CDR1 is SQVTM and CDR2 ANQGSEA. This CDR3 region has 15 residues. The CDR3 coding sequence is TGCAGCGTTGATAGGCCAGGGCGAGGGAACACTGAAGCTTTCTTT. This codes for CSVDRPGRGNTEAFF.

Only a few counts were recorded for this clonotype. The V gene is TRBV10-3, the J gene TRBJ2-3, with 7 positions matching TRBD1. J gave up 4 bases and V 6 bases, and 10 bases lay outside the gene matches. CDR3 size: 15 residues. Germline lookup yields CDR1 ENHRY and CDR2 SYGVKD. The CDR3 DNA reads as TGTGCCATCAGCTCAGGACAGGCAGAATCAGATACGCAGTATTTT. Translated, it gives CAISSGQAESDTQYF.

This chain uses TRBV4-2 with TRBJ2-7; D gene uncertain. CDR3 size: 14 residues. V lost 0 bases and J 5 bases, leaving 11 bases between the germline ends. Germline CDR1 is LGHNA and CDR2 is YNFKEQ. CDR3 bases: TGTGCCAGCAGCCAAGATGGCGTTAGCCACGAGCAGTACTTC. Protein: CASSQDGVSHEQYF.

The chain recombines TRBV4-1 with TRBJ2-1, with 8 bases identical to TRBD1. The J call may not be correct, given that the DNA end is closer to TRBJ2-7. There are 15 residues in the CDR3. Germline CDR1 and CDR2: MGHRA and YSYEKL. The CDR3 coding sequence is TGCGCCAGCAGCTCTGACAGGGGTGTTTGGGATGAGCAGTACTTC. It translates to CASSSDRGVWDEQYF.

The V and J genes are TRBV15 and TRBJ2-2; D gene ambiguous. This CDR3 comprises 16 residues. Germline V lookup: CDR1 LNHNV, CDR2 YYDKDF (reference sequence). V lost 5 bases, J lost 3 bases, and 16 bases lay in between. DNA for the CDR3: TGTGCCACCAGCCCTCGTCAAAGGGCTCACACCGGGGAGCTGTTTTTT. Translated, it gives CATSPRQRAHTGELFF.

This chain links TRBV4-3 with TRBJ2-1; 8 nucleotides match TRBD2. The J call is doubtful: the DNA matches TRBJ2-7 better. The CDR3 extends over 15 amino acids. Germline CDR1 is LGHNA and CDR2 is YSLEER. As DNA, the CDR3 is TGCGCCAGCAGCCAAGAAGCGGGGGAGTACAATGAGCAGTACTTC. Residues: CASSQEAGEYNEQYF.

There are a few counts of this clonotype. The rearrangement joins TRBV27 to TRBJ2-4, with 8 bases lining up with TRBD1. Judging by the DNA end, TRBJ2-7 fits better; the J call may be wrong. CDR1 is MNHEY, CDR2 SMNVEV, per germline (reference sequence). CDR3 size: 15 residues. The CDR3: CASRHQTGVPYEQYF. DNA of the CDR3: TGTGCCAGCAGACACCAGACAGGGGTTCCCTACGAGCAGTACTTC.

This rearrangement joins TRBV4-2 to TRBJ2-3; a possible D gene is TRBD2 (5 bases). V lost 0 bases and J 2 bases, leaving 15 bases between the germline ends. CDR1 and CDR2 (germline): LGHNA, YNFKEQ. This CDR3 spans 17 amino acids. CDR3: CASSQESGAVDTDTQYF. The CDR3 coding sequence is TGTGCCAGCAGCCAAGAATCCGGAGCGGTCGACACAGATACGCAGTATTTT.

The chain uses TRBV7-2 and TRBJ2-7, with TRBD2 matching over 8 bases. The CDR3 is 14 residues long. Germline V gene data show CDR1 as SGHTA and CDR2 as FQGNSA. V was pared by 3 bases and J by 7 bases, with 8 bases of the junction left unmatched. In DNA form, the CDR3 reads TGTGCCAGCAGCTTGACGGGAGGGCCGGGTGAGCAGTACTTC. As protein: CASSLTGGPGEQYF.

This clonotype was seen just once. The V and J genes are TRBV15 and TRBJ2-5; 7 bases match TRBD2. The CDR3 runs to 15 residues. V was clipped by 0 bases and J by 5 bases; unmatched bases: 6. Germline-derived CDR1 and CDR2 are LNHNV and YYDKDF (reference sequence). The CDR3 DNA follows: TGTGCCACCAGCAGAGAACGAAGCGGGATGGAGACCCAGTACTTC. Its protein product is CATSRERSGMETQYF. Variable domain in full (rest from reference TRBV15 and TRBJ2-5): DAMVIQNPRYQVTQFGKPVTLSCSQTLNHNVMYWYQQKSSQAPKLLFHYYDKDFNNEADTPDNFQSRRPNTSFCFLDIRSPGLGDTAMYLCATSRERSGMETQYFGPGTRLLVL.